This TCR beta chain was sequenced during a study of CD8+ T cells in alopecia areata. Study-level information: For the treated group, dosing was oral tofacitinib at 5 to 10 mg twice daily.

Germline values: CDR1 SQVTM, CDR2 ANQGSEA. Trimming stripped 3 bases from V and 7 bases from J, with 7 bases between. There are 10 residues in the CDR3. The treatment was: oral pan-JAK inhibitor, 5-10 mg twice daily. With respect to this clone: Its specificity is unknown.

Whole-study results and caveats: Because of a solitary nonresponder, the connection of baseline CD8+ expansion to response stays uncertain. Patients showed less clear TCR sequence sharing than mice, possibly partly because of HLA diversity.

Extracted RNA was reverse transcribed, and the resulting cDNA served as sequencing template. Using immunoSEQ multiplex PCR, the repertoire was profiled, and TCRdb retains in-frame clones only, with some absent. Of about 110,000 clones in the sample, roughly 84% were seen once. This rearrangement joins TRBV29-1 to TRBJ2-7; D ambiguous. Sample: CD8+ T cells sorted from blood, taken at week 24, from a patient treated with tofacitinib. The receptor's source is a human donor with alopecia areata. CDR3 sequence reads: CSVEWGEQYF. Written as DNA, the CDR3 is TGCAGCGTTGAGTGGGGAGAGCAGTACTTC.